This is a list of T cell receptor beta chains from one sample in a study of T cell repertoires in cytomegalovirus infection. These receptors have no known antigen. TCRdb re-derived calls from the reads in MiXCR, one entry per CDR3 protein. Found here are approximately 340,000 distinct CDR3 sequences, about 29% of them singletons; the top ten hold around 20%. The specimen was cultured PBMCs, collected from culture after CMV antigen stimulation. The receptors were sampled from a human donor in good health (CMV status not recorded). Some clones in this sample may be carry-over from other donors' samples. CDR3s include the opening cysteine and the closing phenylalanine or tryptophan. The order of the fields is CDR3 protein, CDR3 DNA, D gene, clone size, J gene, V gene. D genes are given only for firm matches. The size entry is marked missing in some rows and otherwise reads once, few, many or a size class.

CDR3 protein: CASSRGTGMRTEAFF
CDR3 DNA: TGTGCCAGCAGTCGTGGGACAGGGATGAGGACTGAAGCTTTCTTT
D gene: TRBD1
clone size: .
J gene: TRBJ1-1
V gene: TRBV12-3/TRBV12-4

CDR3 protein: CASRLTSDRGEQYF
CDR3 DNA: TGTGCCAGCAGGCTAACCTCGGACCGCGGGGAGCAGTACTTC
D gene: .
clone size: .
J gene: TRBJ2-7
V gene: TRBV4-1

CDR3 protein: CASRSIGQVNYGYTF
CDR3 DNA: TGTGCCAGCAGATCCATCGGACAGGTCAACTATGGCTACACCTTC
D gene: TRBD1
clone size: few
J gene: TRBJ1-2
V gene: TRBV28

CDR3 protein: CASSLGGRKVFF
CDR3 DNA: TGTGCCAGCAGTTTAGGTGGACGTAAAGTGTTTTTT
D gene: .
clone size: few
J gene: TRBJ1-4
V gene: TRBV28

CDR3 protein: CASSFGTGANVLTF
CDR3 DNA: TGCGCCAGCAGCTTTGGGACAGGGGCCAACGTCCTGACTTTC
D gene: .
clone size: .
J gene: TRBJ2-6
V gene: TRBV4-1

CDR3 protein: CSAATGGLGAGELFF
CDR3 DNA: TGCAGTGCTGCCACGGGGGGCCTAGGGGCCGGGGAGCTGTTTTTT
D gene: .
clone size: few
J gene: TRBJ2-2
V gene: TRBV20-1

CDR3 protein: CASRGPPNTEAFF
CDR3 DNA: TGTGCCAGCAGGGGACCGCCGAACACTGAAGCTTTCTTT
D gene: .
clone size: many
J gene: TRBJ1-1
V gene: TRBV7-2

CDR3 protein: CSVAPDEQFF
CDR3 DNA: TGCAGCGTTGCTCCGGATGAGCAGTTCTTC
D gene: .
clone size: .
J gene: TRBJ2-1
V gene: TRBV29-1

CDR3 protein: CASSSPGQGPSYEQYF
CDR3 DNA: TGTGCCAGCAGCTCCCCGGGACAGGGCCCTTCCTACGAGCAGTACTTC
D gene: TRBD1
clone size: .
J gene: TRBJ2-7
V gene: TRBV7-9

CDR3 protein: CASCDNSYEQYF
CDR3 DNA: TGTGCCAGTTGCGACAACTCCTACGAGCAGTACTTC
D gene: .
clone size: few
J gene: TRBJ2-7
V gene: TRBV12-3/TRBV12-4

CDR3 protein: CASAGGAGNTIYF
CDR3 DNA: TGTGCCAGCGCCGGGGGCGCTGGAAACACCATATATTTT
D gene: .
clone size: .
J gene: TRBJ1-3
V gene: TRBV6-1

CDR3 protein: CASSSYGTGNQPQHF
CDR3 DNA: TGTGCCAGCAGTTCATACGGGACAGGGAATCAGCCCCAGCATTTT
D gene: TRBD1
clone size: few
J gene: TRBJ1-5
V gene: TRBV6-1

CDR3 protein: CAISEPYSGDGLNTEAFF
CDR3 DNA: TGTGCCATCAGTGAGCCGTACTCCGGGGATGGGTTGAACACTGAAGCTTTCTTT
D gene: .
clone size: .
J gene: TRBJ1-1
V gene: TRBV10-3

CDR3 protein: CSAVNYRGPGAQHF
CDR3 DNA: TGCAGTGCGGTCAACTACAGGGGTCCTGGGGCCCAGCATTTT
D gene: TRBD1
clone size: few
J gene: TRBJ1-5
V gene: TRBV20-1

CDR3 protein: CAIRVAGGPYTQYF
CDR3 DNA: TGTGCCATCAGAGTAGCGGGAGGGCCTTATACGCAGTATTTT
D gene: TRBD2
clone size: .
J gene: TRBJ2-3
V gene: TRBV10-3

CDR3 protein: CASTRQGLEEKLFF
CDR3 DNA: TGTGCCAGCACACGGCAGGGCTTAGAAGAAAAACTGTTTTTT
D gene: .
clone size: many
J gene: TRBJ1-4
V gene: TRBV7-8

CDR3 protein: CATSRGGPGSLYGYTF
CDR3 DNA: TGTGCCACCAGCAGAGGGGGGCCAGGGAGCCTCTATGGCTACACCTTC
D gene: .
clone size: few
J gene: TRBJ1-2
V gene: TRBV15

CDR3 protein: CASSLVLGGDTQYF
CDR3 DNA: TGTGCCAGCAGCCTTGTCTTGGGGGGAGATACGCAGTATTTT
D gene: .
clone size: .
J gene: TRBJ2-3
V gene: TRBV7-3

CDR3 protein: CASSLDMAGANVLTF
CDR3 DNA: TGTGCCAGCAGCCTGGACATGGCCGGGGCCAACGTCCTGACTTTC
D gene: .
clone size: .
J gene: TRBJ2-6
V gene: TRBV5-4

CDR3 protein: CASSLYVDEQYF
CDR3 DNA: TGTGCCAGCAGCTTATACGTCGACGAGCAGTACTTC
D gene: .
clone size: few
J gene: TRBJ2-7
V gene: TRBV7-2

CDR3 protein: CSARQGNTEAFF
CDR3 DNA: TGCAGTGCTAGACAGGGGAACACTGAAGCTTTCTTT
D gene: .
clone size: .
J gene: TRBJ1-1
V gene: TRBV20-1

CDR3 protein: CATFNGVYENYEQYF
CDR3 DNA: TGTGCCACCTTTAACGGGGTCTATGAGAACTACGAGCAGTACTTC
D gene: .
clone size: few
J gene: TRBJ2-7
V gene: TRBV6-1

CDR3 protein: CASSYARQSEAFF
CDR3 DNA: TGTGCCAGCAGTTACGCCAGACAAAGTGAAGCTTTCTTT
D gene: .
clone size: few
J gene: TRBJ1-1
V gene: TRBV6-2/TRBV6-3

CDR3 protein: CASGTSGGNTDTQYF
CDR3 DNA: TGTGCCAGCGGGACTAGCGGGGGGAACACAGATACGCAGTATTTT
D gene: TRBD2
clone size: once
J gene: TRBJ2-3
V gene: TRBV10-3

CDR3 protein: CASSPGSGNQPQHF
CDR3 DNA: TGTGCCAGCTCACCCGGCTCCGGCAATCAGCCCCAGCATTTT
D gene: .
clone size: few
J gene: TRBJ1-5
V gene: TRBV18

CDR3 protein: CASSLEGGTVSTEAFF
CDR3 DNA: TGTGCCAGCAGCTTGGAGGGGGGGACGGTTAGCACTGAAGCTTTCTTT
D gene: .
clone size: few
J gene: TRBJ1-1
V gene: TRBV5-8

CDR3 protein: CASSSTGGKNSPLHF
CDR3 DNA: TGTGCCAGCAGCTCTACAGGGGGGAAGAATTCACCCCTCCACTTT
D gene: TRBD1
clone size: .
J gene: TRBJ1-6
V gene: TRBV12-3/TRBV12-4

CDR3 protein: CACSPWTGVRETQYF
CDR3 DNA: TGTGCCTGCAGCCCGTGGACAGGGGTGAGAGAGACCCAGTACTTC
D gene: TRBD1
clone size: .
J gene: TRBJ2-5
V gene: TRBV7-2

CDR3 protein: CASSSMGRPQETQYF
CDR3 DNA: TGCGCCAGCAGCTCGATGGGACGGCCACAAGAGACCCAGTACTTC
D gene: .
clone size: many
J gene: TRBJ2-5
V gene: TRBV5-1

CDR3 protein: CASSRSGANEKLFF
CDR3 DNA: TGTGCCAGCAGCCGTTCAGGGGCTAATGAAAAACTGTTTTTT
D gene: .
clone size: many
J gene: TRBJ1-4
V gene: TRBV7-8

CDR3 protein: CASSQDVGLAGVEQFF
CDR3 DNA: TGTGCCAGCAGCCAAGATGTGGGACTAGCGGGAGTAGAGCAGTTCTTC
D gene: TRBD2
clone size: .
J gene: TRBJ2-1
V gene: TRBV4-1

CDR3 protein: CSARDFAGTGDGYTF
CDR3 DNA: TGCAGTGCTAGAGATTTCGCCGGGACAGGGGATGGCTACACCTTC
D gene: TRBD1
clone size: .
J gene: TRBJ1-2
V gene: TRBV20-1

CDR3 protein: CASSLTGTGQRYGYTF
CDR3 DNA: TGTGCCAGCAGTTTAACGGGCACGGGGCAGCGGTATGGCTACACCTTC
D gene: .
clone size: .
J gene: TRBJ1-2
V gene: TRBV28

CDR3 protein: CASSLVGQGLAETQYF
CDR3 DNA: TGTGCCAGCAGCCTAGTGGGACAGGGGTTGGCGGAGACCCAGTACTTC
D gene: TRBD1
clone size: .
J gene: TRBJ2-5
V gene: TRBV25-1

CDR3 protein: CASSEVGAGETQYF
CDR3 DNA: TGTGCCAGCAGTGAAGTAGGGGCCGGTGAGACCCAGTACTTC
D gene: .
clone size: few
J gene: TRBJ2-5
V gene: TRBV6-1

CDR3 protein: CASSLGLMLNRVHAQFF
CDR3 DNA: TGTGCCAGCAGCTTAGGCCTTATGCTCAATCGGGTCCATGCGCAGTTCTTC
D gene: .
clone size: .
J gene: TRBJ2-1
V gene: TRBV7-6

CDR3 protein: CASKPDRGVYNEQFF
CDR3 DNA: TGTGCCAGCAAACCGGACAGGGGGGTCTACAATGAGCAGTTCTTC
D gene: TRBD1
clone size: .
J gene: TRBJ2-1
V gene: TRBV27